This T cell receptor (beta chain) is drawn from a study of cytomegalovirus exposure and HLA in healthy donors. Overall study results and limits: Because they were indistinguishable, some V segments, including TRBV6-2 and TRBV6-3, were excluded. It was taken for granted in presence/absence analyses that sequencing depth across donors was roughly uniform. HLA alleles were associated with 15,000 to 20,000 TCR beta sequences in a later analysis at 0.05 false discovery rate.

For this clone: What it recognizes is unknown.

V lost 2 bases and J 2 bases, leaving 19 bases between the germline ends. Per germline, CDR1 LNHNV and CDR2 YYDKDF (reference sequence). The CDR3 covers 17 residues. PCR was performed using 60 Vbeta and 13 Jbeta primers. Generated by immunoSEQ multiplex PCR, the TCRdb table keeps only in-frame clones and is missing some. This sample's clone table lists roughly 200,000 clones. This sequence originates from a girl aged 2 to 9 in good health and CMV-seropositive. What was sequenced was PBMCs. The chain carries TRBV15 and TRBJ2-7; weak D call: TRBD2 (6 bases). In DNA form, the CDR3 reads TGTGCCACCAGCAGACCTTCCCTGCGGCGGGGCACCTACGAGCAGTACTTC. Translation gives CATSRPSLRRGTYEQYF.